Sequencing of this T cell receptor beta chain was carried out in a study of CD8 T cells in ankylosing spondylitis. Whole-study results and caveats: Disease-associated clones were CD8+ and fairly uncommon in peripheral blood.

TCRdb analysed the 5' RACE reads with MiXCR anew, one entry per CDR3 protein. The table records about 140,000 distinct CDR3 sequences, approximately 9.2% of them present only once. This clonotype was counted many times. Its antigen is not identified. The sample consisted of synovial fluid, either unsorted or a sorted T cell fraction (not recorded which). This receptor was taken from a male donor with ankylosing spondylitis.

CDR3 coding DNA: TGTGCCAGCAGTCTACCGACAGGGTACAATGAGCAGTTCTTC. It codes for CASSLPTGYNEQFF. The V gene is TRBV12-3 or TRBV12-4, the J gene TRBJ2-1; TRBD1 matches at 7 bases. The CDR3 spans 14 residues. J was trimmed by 4 bases and V by 5 bases; bases with no gene match: 5.